A single sample is the source of the 9 T cell receptor beta chains below, sequenced in a study of cytomegalovirus exposure and HLA in healthy donors. Primers for the PCR totalled 60 Vbeta and 13 Jbeta. Some clones are missing from TCRdb's copy, which holds only in-frame ones; the method was immunoSEQ multiplex PCR. This table holds some 170,000 clones, roughly 79% found once. The sequenced sample was PBMCs. Source of these receptors: a woman in her 40s in good health and CMV-seronegative.

This clone was seen only a few times. The J gene is TRBJ2-1, the V gene TRBV9, with TRBD2 matching 7 bases. The CDR3 runs 15 residues. Trimming took 3 bases from V and 7 from J; bases not matched to a gene: 10. CDR1 and CDR2 from the germline V gene are SGDLS and YYNGEE. The CDR3 coding sequence is TGTGCCAGCAGCGCTGGGGGGGGACTCTTAAATGAGCAGTTCTTC. Translating gives CASSAGGGLLNEQFF.

This sequence joins TRBV7-3 and TRBJ2-3, with 7 positions matching TRBD1. Germline V gene data show CDR1 as SGHTA and CDR2 as FQGTGA. The junction had 4 bases not matched to a gene; V was cut back by 1 base and J by 6 bases. This CDR3 spans 14 amino acids. The CDR3 protein is CASSLNGRGDTQYF. The CDR3 bases are TGTGCCAGCAGCTTAAATGGCAGGGGGGATACGCAGTATTTT.

This clone was seen once. V gene TRBV7-2 combines with J gene TRBJ1-2; TRBD1 is a possible D gene (5 bases). Germline lookup yields CDR1 SGHTA and CDR2 FQGNSA. This CDR3 has 16 residues. Deletions cut 1 base from V and 1 base from J, with 13 bases between. The CDR3 loop is CASSLGGGTRNYGYTF. The CDR3 region has the DNA TGTGCCAGCAGCTTAGGGGGGGGGACCCGTAACTATGGCTACACCTTC.

The chain has TRBV19 and TRBJ1-5; D ambiguous. The CDR3 runs to 15 residues. Trimming stripped 8 bases from V and 0 bases from J, with 14 bases between. CDR1 and CDR2 (germline): LNHDA, SQIVND (reference sequence). In DNA, the CDR3 is TGTGCCAGTGAGAGAGGCGGTTATAGCAATCAGCCCCAGCATTTT. It encodes CASERGGYSNQPQHF.

The chain employs TRBV5-4 and TRBJ1-4; possible D gene TRBD1, 6 bases. The CDR3 is 14 residues long. With 4 bases removed from V and 3 bases from J, the gap between germline ends came to 10 bases. The V gene's germline CDR1 is SGHNT and CDR2 YYREEE (reference sequence). DNA for the CDR3: TGTGCCAGCAGCCCTAACAGGGCTAATGAAAAACTGTTTTTT. Translation gives CASSPNRANEKLFF.

The chain joins TRBV5-1 to TRBJ2-3; possible D gene TRBD1, 6 bases. The V and J ends lost 0 bases and 5 bases respectively, with 16 bases between them. The CDR3 loop spans 16 amino acids. Germline CDR1 and CDR2: SGHRS and YFSETQ. CDR3 amino acids: CASSLASGAMQDTQYF. For the CDR3, the DNA is TGCGCCAGCAGCTTGGCCTCAGGGGCGATGCAAGATACGCAGTATTTT.

This clone appeared once. The chain is built from TRBV2 and TRBJ2-7, with 8 bases that match TRBD2. This CDR3 comprises 14 residues. Germline-derived CDR1 and CDR2 are SNHLY and FYNNEI. V shed 10 bases and J 5 bases; nucleotides not matched to a gene: 13. The CDR3 DNA reads TGTGCCACCTGTTCAGCGGGAGTCGGGAACGAGCAGTACTTC. Its protein is CATCSAGVGNEQYF. The variable domain in full, with the rest retrieved from reference TRBV2 and TRBJ2-7, is EPEVTQTPSHQVTQMGQEVILRCVPISNHLYFYWYRQILGQKVEFLVSFYNNEISEKSEIFDDQFSVERPDGSNFTLKIRSTKLEDSAMYFCATCSAGVGNEQYFGPGTRLTVT.

This clone was detected a few times. This chain's CDR3 is CASRGPQGFLFF. The CDR3 DNA reads as TGTGCCAGCAGAGGTCCACAGGGCTTCCTTTTCTTT. The rearrangement links TRBV6-1 to TRBJ1-1, with D possibly TRBD1 on 6 matching bases. Between the trimmed V and J ends, which lost 6 bases and 13 bases, there was a span of 18 bases. This CDR3 region has 12 residues. Germline V gene sequence: CDR1 MNHNS, CDR2 SASEGT.

The rearrangement uses TRBV19 and TRBJ2-3, with 8 bases matching TRBD1. This CDR3 comprises 15 residues. Germline-derived CDR1 and CDR2 are LNHDA and SQIVND (reference sequence). The ends lost 5 bases at V and 4 bases at J; junction bases unmatched: 8. In nucleotides, the CDR3 is TGTGCCAGTAGTCCGTGGACAGGGTCCCCAGATACGCAGTATTTT. Protein: CASSPWTGSPDTQYF.